This TCR beta chain was recovered during a study of blood T cell repertoires in COVID-19. Study-level background: Samples came from the United States, Italy and Spain, spanning acute and convalescent COVID-19. PBMCs, B-cell-depleted T cells, or T cells provided the cDNA or gDNA that made up the material.

As originally analysed: Scientists estimated how many nucleated cells there were by amplifying reference gene primers. Only in-frame clones appear in the TCRdb table, and some are missing; sequencing was by immunoSEQ multiplex PCR. V, J and clone size were drawn from that table, and D and trimming were deduced from the DNA. Among about 130,000 clones, approximately 86% were seen once, and the ten largest hold around 17%. The CDR3 covers 15 residues. Germline V gives CDR1 MNHEY, CDR2 SVGAGI. Trimming stripped 2 bases from V and 3 bases from J, with 11 bases between. The sequence derives from a woman aged 50 to 65 who had recovered from COVID-19. The sample consisted of peripheral blood. The rearrangement uses TRBV6-5 and TRBJ2-4; the D gene is possibly TRBD2 (6 bases). CDR3 sequence (DNA): TGTGCCAGCAGTTACGGGGGGTCGGGCAAAAACATTCAGTACTTC. Its translation: CASSYGGSGKNIQYF.